This passage covers 14 T cell receptor beta chains from one sample sequenced in a study of T cell responses to AZD1222 COVID-19 vaccine. Assay: immunoSEQ multiplex PCR; the TCRdb copy retains only in-frame clones and omits some. The sample lists around 94,000 clones; approximately 84% were seen once. The sample consisted of peripheral blood, taken on day 0 of AZD1222 vaccination. Every receptor here comes from an adult in good health.

The J gene is TRBJ2-7, the V gene TRBV6-2 or TRBV6-3; D not certain. There are 12 residues in the CDR3. Germline CDR1 MNHEY, CDR2 SVGEGT. Between the trimmed V and J ends, which lost 2 bases and 3 bases, there was a span of 5 bases. The CDR3 nucleotides read TGTGCCAGCAGTTACCTGAACTACGAGCAGTACTTC. Protein: CASSYLNYEQYF.

This chain connects TRBV10-3 to TRBJ1-2, with 8 bases identical to TRBD1. CDR3 length: 12 residues. Trimming at V came to 7 bases and at J to 7 bases, leaving 5 bases not matched to a gene. The germline V gene has CDR1 ENHRY and CDR2 SYGVKD. The CDR3 region has the DNA TGTGCCATCAATTCAGGGGGCGTTGGCTACACCTTC. Amino acids: CAINSGGVGYTF.

The genes are TRBV27 and TRBJ2-2; D might be TRBD1 (6 bases). This CDR3 has 17 residues. The germline V and J ends were trimmed by 3 bases and 2 bases, with 16 bases remaining between them. In germline, CDR1 is MNHEY, CDR2 SMNVEV (reference sequence). The CDR3 coding sequence is TGTGCCAGCAGTTTCTCAATCAGGGGCAGAAACACCGGGGAGCTGTTTTTT. Translation: CASSFSIRGRNTGELFF.

This rearrangement joins TRBV5-6 to TRBJ2-4; the D is unclear. V gave up 2 bases and J gave up 0 bases, with 6 bases separating them. The germline gives CDR1 SGHDT, CDR2 YYEEEE. The CDR3 consists of 14 residues. The CDR3 spells CASSFRLAKNIQYF. CDR3 coding DNA: TGTGCCAGCAGCTTCCGACTAGCCAAAAACATTCAGTACTTC.

The CDR3, as DNA: TGTGCCAGCAGTTACTCGACAGGCCAAGCTTTCTTT. Translation: CASSYSTGQAFF. This rearrangement joins TRBV6-2 or TRBV6-3 to TRBJ1-1, with D maybe TRBD1 (6 bases). The CDR3 contains 12 residues. The V and J ends lost 0 bases and 9 bases respectively, with 8 bases between them. Looked up from germline, CDR1 is MNHEY and CDR2 is SVGEGT.

The chain recombines TRBV9 with TRBJ1-6; D is possibly TRBD1 (6 bases). Deletions cut 4 bases from V and 8 bases from J, with 10 bases between. CDR1 and CDR2 (germline): SGDLS, YYNGEE. The CDR3 is 13 amino acids. DNA of the CDR3: TGTGCCAGCAGCAGGGGGTCGGATTCACCCCTCCACTTT. Its translation is CASSRGSDSPLHF.

This rearrangement joins TRBV5-1 to TRBJ2-5, with TRBD2 matching 12 bases. The CDR3 contains 15 residues. The germline gives CDR1 SGHRS, CDR2 YFSETQ. J was trimmed by 4 bases and V by 0 bases; bases with no gene match: 1. The CDR3 sequence is CASSLALAGGETQYF. The DNA of the CDR3 is TGCGCCAGCAGCTTGGCACTAGCGGGAGGAGAGACCCAGTACTTC.

This chain links TRBV5-4 with TRBJ1-3; the match to TRBD1 covers 7 bases. Per the germline V gene, CDR1 is SGHNT and CDR2 is YYREEE (reference sequence). Trimming cost V 4 bases and J 0 bases; bases outside gene matches: 7. The CDR3 contains 16 residues. CDR3 bases: TGTGCCAGCAGCCTACAGGGGCTGGGCTCTGGAAACACCATATATTTT. It specifies CASSLQGLGSGNTIYF. The full variable domain, its missing parts supplied by reference TRBV5-4 and TRBJ1-3, is ETGVTQSPTHLIKTRGQQVTLRCSSQSGHNTVSWYQQALGQGPQFIFQYYREEENGRGNFPPRFSGLQFPNYSSELNVNALELDDSALYLCASSLQGLGSGNTIYFGEGSWLTVV.

V is TRBV5-6 and J is TRBJ1-5; the D gene is possibly TRBD1 (5 bases). CDR1 SGHDT and CDR2 YYEEEE come from the germline V gene. The CDR3 contains 14 residues. Deletions cut 4 bases from V and 2 bases from J, with 10 bases between. The CDR3 nucleotides read TGTGCCAGCAGCCTAGGGGTTGGCAATCAGCCCCAGCATTTT. Its protein product is CASSLGVGNQPQHF.

The chain employs TRBV5-8 and TRBJ1-5, with D unresolved. Trimming pared 5 bases from V and 3 bases from J, leaving 12 bases between. CDR1 SGHTS and CDR2 YDEGEE come from the germline V gene. This CDR3 has 14 amino acids. This CDR3 reads CASSPQNLNQPQHF. CDR3 in DNA: TGTGCCAGCAGTCCTCAGAATCTCAATCAGCCCCAGCATTTT. Full variable domain (rest looked up from reference TRBV5-8 and TRBJ1-5): EAGVTQSPTHLIKTRGQQATLRCSPISGHTSVYWYQQALGLGLQFLLWYDEGEERNRGNFPPRFSGRQFPNYSSELNVNALELEDSALYLCASSPQNLNQPQHFGDGTRLSIL.

V gene TRBV19 combines with J gene TRBJ1-1; a possible D gene is TRBD1 (5 bases). CDR1 and CDR2 from the germline V gene are LNHDA and SQIVND (reference sequence). The CDR3 has 15 residues. The ends were cut back, 3 bases at V and 7 bases at J, with 18 bases in the middle. The CDR3 nucleotides are TGTGCCAGTAGTATCTTCCTATATATCGGGGGTGAAGCTTTCTTT. Translation gives CASSIFLYIGGEAFF.

This clone appeared once. Mismatch with germline at one junction end may stem from a read error. This chain connects TRBV2 to TRBJ1-6, with D maybe TRBD1 (5 bases). Germline CDR1 SNHLY, CDR2 FYNNEI. The CDR3 is 12 residues long. CDR3 sequence reads: CAGRQSNSPLHF. The CDR3, as DNA: TGTGCCGGCAGACAGTCCAATTCACCCCTCCACTTT.

The rearrangement uses TRBV4-2 and TRBJ2-1; TRBD1 matches 9 bases. The CDR3 runs to 16 residues. Germline assignment: CDR1 LGHNA and CDR2 YNFKEQ. The trim removed 4 bases at V and 5 bases at J, leaving 9 bases unmatched. In DNA, the CDR3 is TGTGCCAGCAGCCCCTTCTCGGGACAGGGAAACAATGAGCAGTTCTTC. Its protein product is CASSPFSGQGNNEQFF.

The V and J genes are TRBV2 and TRBJ1-5; D might be TRBD1 (5 bases). This CDR3 region has 15 residues. The germline CDR1 and CDR2 sequences are SNHLY and FYNNEI. V was cut by 6 bases and J by 0 bases, with 12 bases left in between. The CDR3 DNA reads TGTGCCAGCAGGCCGGAGGGACTTAGCAATCAGCCCCAGCATTTT. Translating it yields CASRPEGLSNQPQHF.